The source of this T cell receptor (beta chain) is a study of T-cell reconstitution after alpha-beta-depleted transplantation in children. CDR1 is LNHNV and CDR2 is YYDKDF in the germline V gene (reference sequence). V lost 1 base and J 7 bases, leaving 7 bases between the germline ends. This CDR3 spans 12 amino acids. This clonotype came up many times. Library preparation (for TCRbeta) was performed with unique molecular identifiers. One entry per CDR3 protein results from TCRdb running MiXCR on the PCR reads. The sample includes more than 550,000 distinct CDR3 sequences, roughly a tenth of them seen just once.

The sample was PBMCs from the stem cell graft donor, taken from the stem cell graft. V is TRBV15 and J is TRBJ1-1; no clear D gene. This clonotype was obtained from a human donor who donated a stem cell graft to a child with acute myeloid leukemia. The CDR3, as DNA: TGTGCCACCAGCAGAGTGGACGGTGAAGCTTTCTTT. It codes for CATSRVDGEAFF.